The 21 T cell receptor beta chains given below trace back to one sample, sequenced in a study of cytomegalovirus exposure and HLA in healthy donors. PCR employed 60 Vbeta and 13 Jbeta primers. TCRdb's table, derived via immunoSEQ multiplex PCR, lists solely in-frame clones and lacks some. The sample has approximately 180,000 clones; approximately 85% are singletons. Sequenced sample: PBMCs. The source of these receptors is a man aged 18 to 30 in good health and CMV-seronegative.

With respect to this clone: Different DNA sequences within this sample yield the same CDR3. J is TRBJ2-2 and V is TRBV30; D is unclear. The CDR3 spans 17 residues. The germline V gene encodes CDR1 GTSNPN and CDR2 SVGIG (reference sequence). With 0 bases removed from V and 1 base from J, the gap between germline ends came to 15 bases. CDR3 sequence (DNA): TGTGCCTGGAGTGTACCACGTAGACAATTGAACACCGGGGAGCTGTTTTTT. Its translation is CAWSVPRRQLNTGELFF. The full variable domain, rest sourced from reference TRBV30 and TRBJ2-2, is SQTIHQWPATLVQPVGSPLSLECTVEGTSNPNLYWYRQAAGRGLQLLFYSVGIGQISSEVPQNLSASRPQDRQFILSSKKLLLSDSGFYLCAWSVPRRQLNTGELFFGEGSRLTVL.

The chain combines TRBV6-5 with TRBJ1-5; D is ambiguous. From germline, CDR1 is MNHEY and CDR2 SVGAGI. The CDR3 sequence is 13 residues long. Trimming cost V 3 bases and J 0 bases, with 3 bases left between them. This chain's CDR3 is CASSYNSNQPQHF. CDR3 sequence (DNA): TGTGCCAGCAGTTATAATAGCAATCAGCCCCAGCATTTT.

The chain uses TRBV18 and TRBJ1-2; D may be TRBD1 (6 bases). CDR3 length equals 13 residues. Between the trimmed V and J ends, which lost 6 bases and 10 bases, there was a span of 18 bases. Germline V CDR1 and CDR2: KGHSH, LQKENI. CDR3 in amino acids: CASSTTGTSFYTF. The CDR3 bases are TGTGCCAGCTCTACGACCGGGACAAGCTTCTACACCTTC.

The J gene is TRBJ2-5, the V gene TRBV5-4, with 7 bases fitting TRBD2. The V and J ends lost 4 bases and 1 base, in that order; junction bases with no gene match: 4. The CDR3 is 14 residues long. Germline V gene sequence: CDR1 SGHNT, CDR2 YYREEE (reference sequence). CDR3 DNA: TGTGCCAGCAGCCACGGGGGGTCCCAAGAGACCCAGTACTTC. As protein: CASSHGGSQETQYF.

This clone was found once. The rearrangement joins TRBV11-2 to TRBJ2-2, with D tentatively TRBD2 (5 bases). This CDR3 is 14 amino acids long. Trimming removed 4 bases at V and 4 bases at J, with 10 bases between. Germline CDR1 SGHAT, CDR2 FQNNGV. The CDR3 region is CASSSIATTGELFF. The CDR3 nucleotides are TGTGCCAGCAGCTCAATAGCGACCACCGGGGAGCTGTTTTTT.

V usage is TRBV18 and J usage is TRBJ2-3; possible D gene TRBD1, 6 bases. CDR1 and CDR2 from the germline V gene are KGHSH and LQKENI. V lost 3 bases to trimming and J lost 0 bases, with 16 bases between them. This CDR3 is 17 amino acids long. CDR3 sequence: CASSPAVPGQSTDTQYF. The DNA for the CDR3 is TGTGCCAGCTCACCCGCGGTACCGGGACAAAGCACAGATACGCAGTATTTT.

The CDR3 spells CASSAKQDPRFTQYF. CDR3 coding DNA: TGTGCCAGTAGTGCGAAACAGGACCCCCGATTTACCCAGTACTTC. The chain recombines TRBV19 with TRBJ2-5; D might be TRBD1 (5 bases). Trimming cost V 5 bases and J 8 bases, with 21 bases left between them. The CDR3 loop spans 15 amino acids. Per germline, CDR1 LNHDA and CDR2 SQIVND (reference sequence). Looking up the rest from reference TRBV19 and TRBJ2-5 gives the full variable domain: DGGITQSPKYLFRKEGQNVTLSCEQNLNHDAMYWYRQDPGQGLRLIYYSQIVNDFQKGDIAEGYSVSREKKESFPLTVTSAQKNPTAFYLCASSAKQDPRFTQYFGPGTRLLVL.

The chain combines TRBV5-1 with TRBJ2-2; 7 bases map to TRBD1. Trimming took 5 bases from V and 7 from J; bases not matched to a gene: 11. This CDR3 has 15 amino acids. In germline, CDR1 is SGHRS, CDR2 YFSETQ. The DNA for the CDR3 is TGCGCCAGCAGGCCTCAGGGGGTGTATGGCGGGGAGCTGTTTTTT. Amino acids: CASRPQGVYGGELFF. Variable domain in full (rest from reference TRBV5-1 and TRBJ2-2): KAGVTQTPRYLIKTRGQQVTLSCSPISGHRSVSWYQQTPGQGLQFLFEYFSETQRNKGNFPGRFSGRQFSNSRSEMNVSTLELGDSALYLCASRPQGVYGGELFFGEGSRLTVL.

The rearrangement uses TRBV11-2 and TRBJ2-3, with D possibly being TRBD2 (5 bases). V lost 4 bases and J 5 bases, leaving 19 bases between the germline ends. CDR1 is SGHAT, CDR2 FQNNGV, per germline. The CDR3 has 16 residues. The CDR3 here is CASSSLRVALEDTQYF. For the CDR3, the DNA is TGTGCCAGCAGCTCCCTGAGGGTGGCCCTAGAAGATACGCAGTATTTT.

CDR3 coding DNA: TGTGCCAGTAGTGCCCCGGGACTAGCGGGAATTTACGAGCAGTACTTC. Translated: CASSAPGLAGIYEQYF. V is TRBV19 and J is TRBJ2-7, with 13 bases that match TRBD2. Germline V gene lookup returns CDR1 LNHDA and CDR2 SQIVND (reference sequence). CDR3 size: 16 residues. V trimming: 5 bases; J trimming: 4 bases; junction bases outside the gene matches: 8.

The V call is TRBV27, the J call TRBJ2-5, with 7 nucleotides matching TRBD2. The germline gives CDR1 MNHEY, CDR2 SMNVEV (reference sequence). The CDR3 is 13 amino acids. With V trimmed by 6 bases and J by 6 bases, 7 bases remained unmatched. In DNA, the CDR3 is TGTGCCAGCAGCCCGTCGGGGGGAAAGACCCAGTACTTC. This translates into CASSPSGGKTQYF.

The chain is built from TRBV10-3 and TRBJ2-5; 9 bases fit TRBD1. Germline values: CDR1 ENHRY, CDR2 SYGVKD. This CDR3 has 15 amino acids. J lost 2 bases, V lost 6 bases, and 7 bases had no gene match. CDR3 nucleotides: TGTGCCATCAGGGGCGGACAGGGGATGCAAGAGACCCAGTACTTC. Translated, it gives CAIRGGQGMQETQYF.

This chain connects TRBV5-6 to TRBJ2-5; TRBD2 matches 12 bases. The germline gives CDR1 SGHDT, CDR2 YYEEEE. The CDR3 contains 16 residues. V gave up 0 bases and J gave up 4 bases; unmatched junction bases: 4. The CDR3 nucleotides read TGTGCCAGCAGCTTGGGGACTAGCGGGATGAGAGAGACCCAGTACTTC. This translates into CASSLGTSGMRETQYF. The full variable domain, completed using reference TRBV5-6 and TRBJ2-5, is DAGVTQSPTHLIKTRGQQVTLRCSPKSGHDTVSWYQQALGQGPQFIFQYYEEEERQRGNFPDRFSGHQFPNYSSELNVNALLLGDSALYLCASSLGTSGMRETQYFGPGTRLLVL.

This clone was counted between two and nine times. The rearrangement uses TRBV7-2 and TRBJ1-5; 8 bases line up with TRBD1. The germline V gene has CDR1 SGHTA and CDR2 FQGNSA. Trimming removed 4 bases from V and 4 bases from J; junction bases left unmatched: 3. The CDR3 is 14 residues long. CDR3 bases: TGTGCCAGCAGCTCAGGGGGCCAGAATCAGCCCCAGCATTTT. This translates into CASSSGGQNQPQHF.

This chain connects TRBV30 to TRBJ2-3, with D unresolved. The CDR3 loop spans 12 amino acids. Between the trimmed V and J ends, which lost 0 bases and 2 bases, there was a span of 3 bases. Germline V lookup: CDR1 GTSNPN, CDR2 SVGIG (reference sequence). CDR3 nucleotide sequence: TGTGCCTGGAGTGTCTTCACAGATACGCAGTATTTT. As protein: CAWSVFTDTQYF. The full variable domain, completed using reference TRBV30 and TRBJ2-3, is SQTIHQWPATLVQPVGSPLSLECTVEGTSNPNLYWYRQAAGRGLQLLFYSVGIGQISSEVPQNLSASRPQDRQFILSSKKLLLSDSGFYLCAWSVFTDTQYFGPGTRLTVL.

This clone has just a few counts. The genes are TRBV18 and TRBJ1-3; 11 nucleotides agree with TRBD1. CDR1 is KGHSH, CDR2 LQKENI, per germline. The V segment lost 1 base and the J segment 6 bases; nucleotides outside the gene matches: 5. The CDR3 consists of 16 residues. The CDR3 DNA reads TGTGCCAGCTCACCACGCGGACAGGGGGCAGAAAACACCATATATTTT. Residues: CASSPRGQGAENTIYF.

The V gene is TRBV29-1, the J gene TRBJ1-1; 7 nucleotides align to TRBD1. The CDR3 covers 14 residues. Trimming at V came to 6 bases and at J to 3 bases, leaving 10 bases not matched to a gene. Germline V CDR1 and CDR2: SQVTM, ANQGSEA. The DNA of the CDR3 is TGCAGCGTATCTACGACAGGGTTGGACACTGAAGCTTTCTTT. Translation gives CSVSTTGLDTEAFF.

The chain is built from TRBV2 and TRBJ1-4; unclear D gene. V was trimmed by 6 bases and J by 4 bases, leaving 15 bases between them. Germline V gene data show CDR1 as SNHLY and CDR2 as FYNNEI. There are 15 residues in the CDR3. This CDR3 is CASSWSAGSNEKLFF. The CDR3 coding sequence is TGTGCCAGCAGCTGGTCGGCAGGCAGTAATGAAAAACTGTTTTTT.

The gene calls are TRBV11-2 and TRBJ2-7; the D gene is possibly TRBD2 (5 bases). The CDR3 loop spans 13 amino acids. Germline V gene sequence: CDR1 SGHAT, CDR2 FQNNGV. The CDR3 DNA follows: TGTGCGTCGCGCGGACTGGGCACCTACGAGCAGTACTTC. Its protein is CASRGLGTYEQYF. Supplemented by reference TRBV11-2 and TRBJ2-7, the full variable domain reads EAGVAQSPRYKIIEKRQSVAFWCNPISGHATLYWYQQILGQGPKLLIQFQNNGVVDDSQLPKDRFSAERLKGVDSTLKIQPAKLEDSAVYLCASRGLGTYEQYFGPGTRLTVT.

This rearrangement joins TRBV15 to TRBJ2-2; D might be TRBD2 (5 bases). This CDR3 spans 15 amino acids. V dropped 5 bases and J dropped 5 bases, with 15 bases sitting between them. Germline CDR1 and CDR2: LNHNV and YYDKDF (reference sequence). The CDR3 is CATSPGVLQTGELFF. Written as DNA, the CDR3 is TGTGCCACCAGCCCCGGGGTTCTGCAAACCGGGGAGCTGTTTTTT.

The chain couples TRBV7-2 to TRBJ1-3; 8 bases map to TRBD1. V lost 5 bases to trimming and J lost 2 bases; unmatched junction nucleotides: 2. Germline V gene data show CDR1 as SGHTA and CDR2 as FQGNSA. The CDR3 has 14 residues. The CDR3 loop is CASSPQGAGNTIYF. The CDR3 DNA reads TGTGCCAGCAGCCCACAGGGGGCTGGAAACACCATATATTTT.